The present T cell receptor (beta chain) was sequenced within a study of blood T cell repertoires in COVID-19. Study-wide context: From T cells, B-cell-depleted T cells, or PBMCs came the material, which was cDNA or gDNA.

In the study's own analysis: It was from reference gene primer amplification that nucleated cell counts were estimated. Here immunoSEQ multiplex PCR was the method, and the copy in TCRdb shows in-frame clones only, minus some. The V and J calls and clone size are taken from that table; D and trimming were inferred from the DNA. The sample records 250,000 to 300,000 clones, around 83% being singletons. CDR1 MNHEY and CDR2 SMNVEV come from the germline V gene (reference sequence). The CDR3 length is 16 residues. V lost 5 bases and J lost 8, with 19 bases in between. This rearrangement joins TRBV27 to TRBJ1-6; D gene unclear. The TCR originated in a man aged 18 to 35 with active or convalescent COVID-19. Material for sequencing was peripheral blood. The CDR3 DNA reads as TGTGCCAGCAGTACCTGGGCCCAGTTGAAGTATTCACCCCTCCACTTT. Protein: CASSTWAQLKYSPLHF.